This T cell receptor (beta chain) was sequenced during a study of read filtering for tumor transcriptome and immune sequencing (dated by TCRdb to about 2020). General notes on the study: The cohort was composed of 17 to 20 male and 14 female patients, with a mean age of about 68 years and an age range of roughly 47 to 80. After DNase treatment, whole-transcriptome libraries were prepared using the TruSeq RNA Access Library Prep Kit. Per sample, about 3.5 to 10.27 million TCR-region mapped reads were obtained with IR-seq, compared with only about 80 to 1,300 with RNA-seq. The study compared TCR repertoires from targeted immune repertoire sequencing and bulk whole-transcriptome sequencing run on the same bone marrow samples. Under revised international staging, roughly 8 patients fell into R-ISS I, 15 to 20 into R-ISS II and roughly 7 into R-ISS III. One of the main goals was to work out a read-filtering strategy for immune repertoire data, in particular whether clonotypes backed by only a single read should be removed. What the authors observed across the whole study: Removing single-read clonotypes increased the correlation between IR-seq and RNA-seq shared clonotype proportions. IR-seq captured clonotypes at much higher depth and more reliably than RNA-seq, and smaller IR-seq throughput sufficed to identify most shared clonotypes. In IR-seq, single-read clonotypes were 80% to 90% of clonotypes but 3.5% to 4% of total reads; in RNA-seq they were roughly 72% of clonotypes and 35% to 55% of reads. Rather than purified T cells, the sorted CD138-negative fraction was a mixed bone marrow immune population.

CDR1 and CDR2 are read off the germline V gene as SNHLY and FYNNEI. V is clipped by 9 bases and J by 0 bases, and the sequence between their germline boundaries is 12 bases long. From its cysteine to its phenylalanine, the CDR3 spans 14 amino acids. The read is trimmed to its CDR3 DNA, 42 bases read in frame from base 1. Every patient had bone marrow sampled at the time of active disease. Bone marrow mononuclear cells were isolated by Ficoll-Hypaque density gradient centrifugation. CD138-negative cells were obtained by negative selection after labeling with CD138 magnetic microbeads on a MACS separator, removing myeloma plasma cells. Flow cytometry on an Attune NxT with CD138 antibodies was used to check the purity of the isolated cells. Total RNA was extracted using TRIzol reagent and was quantified on a NanoDrop spectrophotometer. For each patient, paired RNA-seq and IR-seq were run on the CD138-negative bone marrow sample from that patient.

This clonotype has ten or more counts. It has no known antigen specificity. No per-base quality is available; no much larger clone lies one base away. Starting from 400 to 450 ng RNA, TCR libraries were constructed with the Immunoverse kit using molecular barcoded adaptors that cover the alpha/delta and beta/gamma chains. TCR library preparation used the same RNA that was used for transcriptome sequencing. An Illumina HiSeq 4000 with 2 x 150 cycles was used to sequence the TCR libraries. Turning to the authors' computational methods: MiXCR aligned TCR reads to human V, D, J and C references and assembled the aligned reads into CDR3 clonotypes, with quality filtering and error correction included. The tcR package in R was used to analyze clonotype counts and gene usage diversity. For inspection of raw mapping reads, RNA-seq reads were mapped by STAR aligner version 2.5.3a onto GRCh37 of the human genome. To test how sequencing depth affected the clonotypes detected, IR-seq fastq files were randomly downsampled with Seqtk 1.3. TCRdb trimmed public reads at Q25 via fastp, called clones via MiXCR and kept in-frame beta chains. Duplicate CDR3 protein sequences are folded into a single record with the most common DNA and genes. TCRdb assigned the V and J calls; the authors' analysis was not used. For this sample there are 50,000 to 65,000 distinct CDR3 sequences; roughly 18% appear just once. The top ten clonotypes cover approximately 10% of the sample.

The sequence derives from a donor aged 40 or over with multiple myeloma. Sequences were obtained from a population of CD138-negative cells sorted from bone marrow. Reading the label with the study, this specimen's cell subset or site is: bone marrow mononuclear cells depleted of CD138+ plasma/myeloma cells by negative magnetic selection. The rearranged segments are TRBV2 and TRBJ1-5, with the D gene uncertain. Here is the DNA: TGTGCCAGTCGTGGATTTGATAGCAATCAGCCCCAGCATTTT. Its protein is CASRGFDSNQPQHF.